This T cell receptor (beta chain) was identified during a study of T cell repertoires in cytomegalovirus infection. MiXCR was run by TCRdb on the reads, yielding one entry per CDR3 protein. The sample records 650,000 to 900,000 distinct CDR3 sequences, approximately 32% being singletons. V was cut by 0 bases and J by 0 bases, with 17 bases left in between. This CDR3 is 18 amino acids long. This clonotype was seen a few times. The antigen is not known. The J gene is TRBJ1-1, the V gene TRBV12-3 or TRBV12-4, with D possibly TRBD1 on 5 matching bases. The clonotype was recovered from a human donor in good health (CMV status not recorded). Some clones in this sample may be carry-over from other donors' samples. Material: cultured CD8+ T cells from PBMCs, obtained from culture after CMV antigen stimulation. CDR3 in amino acids: CASSLAGALGLMNTEAFF. The CDR3 coding sequence is TGTGCCAGCAGTTTAGCGGGAGCATTGGGACTGATGAACACTGAAGCTTTCTTT.